This TCR beta chain is drawn from a study of Graves' ophthalmopathy and Graves' hyperthyroidism. This clonotype was recorded at least ten times. This CDR3 is 16 amino acids long. The V gene end was trimmed by 1 base and the J gene end by 5 bases; junction bases not matched to a gene: 8. From germline, CDR1 is LGHNT and CDR2 FRNRAP. Lactation, pregnancy, uncontrolled infections and other autoimmune diseases were all grounds for excluding patients. As diagnostic evidence, clinical symptoms, serum thyroxine, TRAb, thyroid ultrasound and orbital computed tomography were relied upon. The source of the PBMCs was more than 9.5 ml of fresh peripheral blood. The authors amplified TCR beta CDR3 regions from RNA transcripts. The first round was an RT-PCR with HTBI primers, and the second round was a multiplex PCR. TCRdb reprocessed the multiplex PCR reads with MiXCR, giving one entry per CDR3 protein. The top ten hold roughly 7% of the sample, which has 300,000 to 500,000 distinct CDR3 sequences, 15% seen once.

The sequencing sample was made of peripheral blood. The source is a woman between 18 and 29 years old with stable Graves' hyperthyroidism. The chain has TRBV12-5 and TRBJ2-5; 9 nucleotides match TRBD1. The CDR3 nucleotides are TGTGCTAGTGGTTTGGGGGGACAGGGCCTACAGGAGACCCAGTACTTC. Protein product: CASGLGGQGLQETQYF.